This TCR beta chain was sequenced during a study of T cell responses to AZD1222 COVID-19 vaccine. Study-level results: Females made up more of the donors, who were largely white British, and clonal diversity may have come out too low. The study found vaccine-associated CD4 TCRs spanning spike, dominant at 160-218 and 743-854. At baseline, just 6 or 7 AZD1222 recipients tested seropositive.

About this clone: Antigen unknown.

The CDR3 consists of 19 residues. Germline values: CDR1 LGHDT, CDR2 YNNKEL (reference sequence). V was shortened by 4 bases and J by 3 bases, with 22 bases between the two germline ends. Second-dose timings of about 4 or about 12 weeks were pooled. Assay: immunoSEQ multiplex PCR; the TCRdb copy retains only in-frame clones and omits some. This sample has approximately 89,000 clones, with 90% to 95% found just once. This material consisted of peripheral blood, taken 28 days after the second AZD1222 dose. The receptor was isolated from an adult who received the AZD1222 COVID-19 vaccine. This chain uses TRBV3-1 (or the pseudogene TRBV3-2) with TRBJ2-6; the D gene is possibly TRBD1 (5 bases). The DNA of the CDR3 is TGTGCCAGCAGCCCACAGATGTACAGGTCCGCGGTTGGGGCCAACGTCCTGACTTTC. The encoded protein is CASSPQMYRSAVGANVLTF.